The 27 T cell receptor beta chains below all came from one sample that was sequenced in a study of T cell responses to AZD1222 COVID-19 vaccine. Sequencing used immunoSEQ multiplex PCR; TCRdb keeps in-frame clones, though not all of them. The sample includes 120,000 to 150,000 clones, 75% to 95% seen only once; the top ten take over 1.1%. The source material was peripheral blood, sampled on day 0 of AZD1222 vaccination. These receptors originate from an adult in good health.

The chain has TRBV18 and TRBJ2-5; unclear D gene. The CDR3 covers 10 residues. The V gene's germline CDR1 is KGHSH and CDR2 LQKENI. Trimming pared 6 bases from V and 5 bases from J, leaving 4 bases between. The CDR3 DNA sequence: TGTGCCAGCTCTGGGGAGACCCAGTACTTC. Its protein is CASSGETQYF.

The V gene is TRBV27, the J gene TRBJ1-1; possible D gene TRBD1, 5 bases. The CDR3 extends over 11 amino acids. V gave up 8 bases and J gave up 10 bases, with 14 bases separating them. CDR1 is MNHEY, CDR2 SMNVEV, per germline (reference sequence). In nucleotides, the CDR3 is TGTGCCAGCGGGGGAGGGGATGGAGCTTTCTTT. It encodes CASGGGDGAFF.

The chain links TRBV12-3 or TRBV12-4 to TRBJ1-1; D is unresolved. The ends were cut back, 2 bases at V and 8 bases at J, with 6 bases in the middle. The CDR3 runs 11 residues. CDR3 nucleotide sequence: TGTGCCAGCAGTTTAACGGGGGAAGCTTTCTTT. Protein: CASSLTGEAFF.

V and J are TRBV9 and TRBJ2-7, with a tentative D call TRBD1 (6 bases). Germline CDR1 is SGDLS and CDR2 is YYNGEE. This CDR3 contains 14 residues. V was cut by 4 bases and J by 3 bases, with 14 bases left in between. The CDR3 region is CASSPSGHYYEQYF. The CDR3 nucleotides are TGTGCCAGCAGCCCGTCGGGACACTACTACGAGCAGTACTTC. Together with reference TRBV9 and TRBJ2-7, the CDR3 gives the full variable domain: DSGVTQTPKHLITATGQRVTLRCSPRSGDLSVYWYQQSLDQGLQFLIQYYNGEERAKGNILERFSAQQFPDLHSELNLSSLELGDSALYFCASSPSGHYYEQYFGPGTRLTVT.

This clone was found once. The chain uses TRBV7-2 and TRBJ1-4; 8 nucleotides agree with TRBD1. CDR1 and CDR2 (germline): SGHTA, FQGNSA. Trimming took 6 bases from V and 8 from J; bases not matched to a gene: 11. The CDR3 runs 15 residues. The CDR3 here is CASSLRGRIDEKLFF. The CDR3 DNA sequence: TGTGCCAGCAGTCTCAGGGGGCGCATCGACGAAAAACTGTTTTTT.

The J gene is TRBJ2-3, the V gene TRBV5-1; 7 bases are shared with TRBD2. Germline CDR1 is SGHRS and CDR2 is YFSETQ. V was clipped by 4 bases and J by 3 bases; unmatched bases: 11. CDR3 length equals 16 residues. CDR3 loop: CASSVGLVIGTDTQYF. The CDR3 bases are TGCGCCAGCAGCGTTGGACTAGTCATAGGGACAGATACGCAGTATTTT. The complete variable domain, with remaining parts taken from reference TRBV5-1 and TRBJ2-3, reads KAGVTQTPRYLIKTRGQQVTLSCSPISGHRSVSWYQQTPGQGLQFLFEYFSETQRNKGNFPGRFSGRQFSNSRSEMNVSTLELGDSALYLCASSVGLVIGTDTQYFGPGTRLTVL.

This sequence joins TRBV7-3 and TRBJ1-1, with D possibly being TRBD1 (6 bases). The V end was cut by 1 base, the J end by 2 bases, with 14 bases between. The CDR3 length is 16 residues. The germline V gene has CDR1 SGHTA and CDR2 FQGTGA. Here the CDR3 DNA reads TGTGCCAGCAGCTTAAGGACCAGGGGCGGAAACACTGAAGCTTTCTTT. This gives the protein CASSLRTRGGNTEAFF.

This chain connects TRBV19 to TRBJ1-2, with D hard to call. Trimming took 4 bases from V and 7 from J, leaving 13 bases between them. Germline CDR1 reads LNHDA; CDR2 reads SQIVND (reference sequence). The CDR3 totals 13 residues. Here the CDR3 reads CASSTGGRSGYTF. CDR3 nucleotide sequence: TGTGCCAGTAGTACCGGCGGCAGGAGTGGCTACACCTTC.

This clone was recorded a few times. The chain carries TRBV2 and TRBJ1-2; D not certain. There are 14 residues in the CDR3. In germline, CDR1 is SNHLY, CDR2 FYNNEI. Trimming pared 4 bases from V and 8 bases from J, leaving 17 bases between. Here the CDR3 DNA reads TGTGCCAGCAGTGTAGTGTATCGGGCTGGCGGCTACACCTTC. This translates into CASSVVYRAGGYTF.

The V call is TRBV10-3, the J call TRBJ2-7; D perhaps matches TRBD1 (5 bases). The CDR3 length is 12 residues. The ends were cut back, 4 bases at V and 4 bases at J, with 8 bases in the middle. Germline CDR1 is ENHRY and CDR2 is SYGVKD. In DNA form, the CDR3 reads TGTGCCATCAGTGCCCAGGGATACGAGCAGTACTTC. This gives the protein CAISAQGYEQYF.

The chain joins TRBV11-3 to TRBJ2-1; 8 bases line up with TRBD2. This CDR3 is built from 14 residues. Per the germline V gene, CDR1 is SGHNT and CDR2 is YENEEA. Trimming took 1 base from V and 7 from J; bases not matched to a gene: 3. CDR3 protein: CASSLAGGGNEQFF. CDR3 DNA sequence: TGTGCCAGCAGCTTAGCCGGGGGGGGTAATGAGCAGTTCTTC.

V gene TRBV28 combines with J gene TRBJ2-3, with D possibly being TRBD2 (6 bases). Germline V gives CDR1 MDHEN, CDR2 SYDVKM. The CDR3 totals 15 residues. V was pared by 2 bases and J by 0 bases, with 9 bases between. The CDR3 protein is CASSLAGTSTDTQYF. DNA of the CDR3: TGTGCCAGCAGTTTAGCGGGAACTAGCACAGATACGCAGTATTTT.

The V and J genes are TRBV19 and TRBJ1-1; D is uncertain. This CDR3 has 15 amino acids. Germline CDR1 and CDR2: LNHDA and SQIVND (reference sequence). V was shortened by 1 base and J by 1 base, with 10 bases between the two germline ends. The CDR3 DNA follows: TGTGCCAGTAGTATAGGGCCGCACCCGAACACTGAAGCTTTCTTT. Protein: CASSIGPHPNTEAFF.

This chain links TRBV30 with TRBJ2-5, with 7 positions matching TRBD2. The CDR3 extends over 13 amino acids. From germline, CDR1 is GTSNPN and CDR2 SVGIG (reference sequence). V dropped 0 bases and J dropped 5; count of bases not matched to a gene: 3. The CDR3 is CAWSVGTTETQYF. CDR3 bases: TGTGCCTGGAGTGTAGGGACTACGGAGACCCAGTACTTC.

A note on this clone: Other DNA sequences in this specimen translate into the identical CDR3. CDR3 coding DNA: TGTGCCAGCAGCTTAGCGTCCAGCGTTTCAGAGACCCAGTACTTC. It specifies CASSLASSVSETQYF. The V call is TRBV7-2, the J call TRBJ2-5; no clear D gene. V was trimmed by 0 bases and J by 4 bases, leaving 12 bases between them. Germline V gives CDR1 SGHTA, CDR2 FQGNSA. This CDR3 contains 15 residues.

This chain connects TRBV27 to TRBJ1-1, with D perhaps matching TRBD1 (5 bases). The CDR3 is 14 amino acids. Germline V gene data show CDR1 as MNHEY and CDR2 as SMNVEV (reference sequence). V lost 5 bases and J lost 0, with 10 bases in between. The DNA of the CDR3 is TGTGCCAGCAGTACAGGAATGATGAACACTGAAGCTTTCTTT. This encodes CASSTGMMNTEAFF.

This chain links TRBV18 with TRBJ2-7, with TRBD1 matching over 7 bases. The junction had 8 bases not matched to a gene; V was cut back by 6 bases and J by 3 bases. The CDR3 is 14 amino acids. Germline CDR1 and CDR2: KGHSH and LQKENI. This chain's CDR3 is CASSRDRDDYEQYF. The CDR3 DNA is TGTGCCAGCTCGCGAGACAGGGACGACTACGAGCAGTACTTC. The full variable domain, with the rest looked up from reference TRBV18 and TRBJ2-7, is NAGVMQNPRHLVRRRGQEARLRCSPMKGHSHVYWYRQLPEEGLKFMVYLQKENIIDESGMPKERFSAEFPKEGPSILRIQQVVRGDSAAYFCASSRDRDDYEQYFGPGTRLTVT.

CDR3 bases: TGCGCCAGCGCAACAGGGGGCAACAATGAGCAGTTCTTC. This encodes CASATGGNNEQFF. The chain combines TRBV4-1 with TRBJ2-1; 9 bases are shared with TRBD1. After removal of 8 bases from V and 5 bases from J, the junction contained 4 bases not matched to a gene. The CDR3 has 13 residues. From germline, CDR1 is MGHRA and CDR2 YSYEKL.

The chain has TRBV19 and TRBJ2-2, with 7 bases aligning to TRBD2. CDR1 is LNHDA and CDR2 is SQIVND in the germline V gene (reference sequence). This CDR3 contains 16 residues. J lost 0 bases, V lost 1 base, and 2 bases had no gene match. The CDR3 protein is CASSIATSANTGELFF. CDR3 nucleotides: TGTGCCAGTAGTATAGCCACTAGCGCGAACACCGGGGAGCTGTTTTTT.

This clone is a singleton in its sample. The rearrangement uses TRBV18 and TRBJ1-4, with 10 bases that match TRBD1. Germline CDR1 KGHSH, CDR2 LQKENI. The CDR3 contains 15 residues. The ends lost 1 base at V and 5 bases at J; junction bases unmatched: 1. Here the CDR3 DNA reads TGTGCCAGCTCACCACTGGGACAGGGGAATGAAAAACTGTTTTTT. Translation: CASSPLGQGNEKLFF. Supplemented by reference TRBV18 and TRBJ1-4, the full variable domain reads NAGVMQNPRHLVRRRGQEARLRCSPMKGHSHVYWYRQLPEEGLKFMVYLQKENIIDESGMPKERFSAEFPKEGPSILRIQQVVRGDSAAYFCASSPLGQGNEKLFFGSGTQLSVL.

The V and J genes are TRBV7-2 and TRBJ1-3; D is uncertain. Germline CDR1 SGHTA, CDR2 FQGNSA. Trimming shortened V by 3 bases and J by 0 bases, and 12 bases separated the two germline ends. This CDR3 spans 16 amino acids. In nucleotides, the CDR3 is TGTGCCAGCAGCTTCTTACTCGAAAGCTCTGGAAACACCATATATTTT. Its protein is CASSFLLESSGNTIYF.

V is TRBV29-1 and J is TRBJ1-4; tentatively, D is TRBD1 (5 bases). CDR1 SQVTM and CDR2 ANQGSEA come from the germline V gene. Trimming cost V 1 base and J 3 bases, with 12 bases left between them. This CDR3 has 15 amino acids. CDR3 protein: CSVEGSGGPNEKLFF. DNA of the CDR3: TGCAGCGTTGAAGGGTCCGGGGGTCCTAATGAAAAACTGTTTTTT.

This chain links TRBV6-5 with TRBJ2-7, with TRBD1 matching 10 bases. Germline values: CDR1 MNHEY, CDR2 SVGAGI. The CDR3 spans 15 residues. V trimming: 2 bases; J trimming: 2 bases; junction bases outside the gene matches: 3. The chain's CDR3 is CASSYGDRGPYEQYF. In DNA, the CDR3 is TGTGCCAGCAGTTACGGGGACAGGGGACCCTACGAGCAGTACTTC.

V usage is TRBV12-5 and J usage is TRBJ1-5; TRBD1 matches at 7 bases. This CDR3 is 16 amino acids long. V was pared by 5 bases and J by 3 bases, with 10 bases of the junction left unmatched. Looked up from germline, CDR1 is LGHNT and CDR2 is FRNRAP. This CDR3 reads CASGASSTGPNQPQHF. DNA of the CDR3: TGTGCTAGTGGTGCCTCGTCGACAGGGCCCAATCAGCCCCAGCATTTT. Full variable domain (remainder filled in from reference TRBV12-5 and TRBJ1-5): DARVTQTPRHKVTEMGQEVTMRCQPILGHNTVFWYRQTMMQGLELLAYFRNRAPLDDSGMPKDRFSAEMPDATLATLKIQPSEPRDSAVYFCASGASSTGPNQPQHFGDGTRLSIL.

The chain uses TRBV7-3 and TRBJ2-7; 11 bases are a match to TRBD1. From germline, CDR1 is SGHTA and CDR2 FQGTGA. Unmatched junction bases numbered 10, after V lost 5 bases and J lost 1 base. CDR3 length equals 17 residues. CDR3: CASSLGTGGTRSYEQYF. The CDR3 DNA reads TGTGCCAGCAGCCTAGGGACAGGGGGTACGAGGTCCTACGAGCAGTACTTC.

The rearrangement links TRBV28 to TRBJ1-2, with D uncertain. This CDR3 is built from 13 residues. Trimming shortened V by 2 bases and J by 5 bases, and 9 bases separated the two germline ends. Germline V gene sequence: CDR1 MDHEN, CDR2 SYDVKM. This chain's CDR3 is CASSLGGMYGYTF. The DNA for the CDR3 is TGTGCCAGCAGTTTAGGAGGGATGTATGGCTACACCTTC.

As to this clone: The germline gene is not matched at one end of the junction; a read error may be the cause. The V call is TRBV19, the J call TRBJ2-1; 9 nucleotides align to TRBD1. Germline V gives CDR1 LNHDA, CDR2 SQIVND (reference sequence). This CDR3 region has 14 residues. The CDR3 DNA is TGTGCCAGTAGGACACAGGGGGCTGAGAATGAGCAATTCTTC. Its translation: CASRTQGAENEQFF.